These 18 T cell receptor beta chains originate from one sample sequenced in a study of T cell responses to AZD1222 COVID-19 vaccine. TCRdb's copy holds only in-frame clones and misses some; the assay was immunoSEQ multiplex PCR. The table lists 170,000 or so clones, around 88% of them singletons. The sequencing here drew on peripheral blood, taken 28 days after the second AZD1222 dose. The source of these receptors is an adult who received the AZD1222 COVID-19 vaccine.

The chain recombines TRBV5-1 with TRBJ1-1, with 11 bases fitting TRBD1. Germline V CDR1 and CDR2: SGHRS, YFSETQ. After removal of 2 bases from V and 8 bases from J, the junction contained 5 bases not matched to a gene. This CDR3 spans 14 amino acids. In DNA, the CDR3 is TGCGCCAGCAGCTTTGGACAGGGGGCCGAGGAAGCTTTCTTT. Translation: CASSFGQGAEEAFF.

CDR3 loop: CASSELSEGPGKDTQYF. As DNA, the CDR3 is TGTGCCAGCAGTGAATTGAGCGAGGGGCCGGGAAAAGATACGCAGTATTTT. This chain uses TRBV6-1 with TRBJ2-3; perhaps D is TRBD1 or TRBD2 (5 bases each). Deletions cut 2 bases from V and 5 bases from J, with 20 bases between. The length of the CDR3 is 17 residues. Germline V CDR1 and CDR2: MNHNS, SASEGT.

This clone was recorded only once. The V call is TRBV9, the J call TRBJ2-7; D not certain. V lost 4 bases and J lost 1, with 12 bases in between. Germline lookup yields CDR1 SGDLS and CDR2 YYNGEE. CDR3 size: 14 residues. CDR3 amino acids: CASSPTQVSYEQYF. DNA of the CDR3: TGTGCCAGCAGCCCGACGCAGGTATCCTACGAGCAGTACTTC.

The chain has TRBV11-3 and TRBJ2-3; D remains unclear. The germline gives CDR1 SGHNT, CDR2 YENEEA. This CDR3 is 12 amino acids long. V was cut by 5 bases and J by 6 bases, with 9 bases left in between. CDR3: CASSLDRDTQYF. The CDR3 bases are TGTGCCAGCAGCCTCGACCGGGATACGCAGTATTTT.

V gene TRBV7-9 combines with J gene TRBJ2-2; D gene uncertain. Germline V lookup: CDR1 SEHNR, CDR2 FQNEAQ (reference sequence). The germline V and J ends were trimmed by 5 bases and 6 bases, with 7 bases remaining between them. The CDR3 runs 12 residues. The CDR3, as DNA: TGTGCCAGCAGCCCCCGGCCCGGGGAGCTGTTTTTT. Translation gives CASSPRPGELFF.

The gene calls are TRBV19 and TRBJ1-2; no firm D call. Between the trimmed V and J ends, which lost 7 bases and 7 bases, there was a span of 10 bases. Germline assignment: CDR1 LNHDA and CDR2 SQIVND (reference sequence). This CDR3 is built from 11 residues. CDR3 in DNA: TGTGCCAGTAACGGGTTCGGTGGCTACACCTTC. Amino acid sequence: CASNGFGGYTF.

V usage is TRBV7-6 and J usage is TRBJ2-2; D is uncertain. CDR3 length: 15 residues. The germline V gene encodes CDR1 SGHVS and CDR2 FNYEAQ. V lost 4 bases to trimming and J lost 5 bases, with 14 bases between them. CDR3 sequence: CASSSRPTRTGELFF. The CDR3 nucleotides read TGTGCCAGCAGCTCACGCCCGACCCGTACCGGGGAGCTGTTTTTT.

The CDR3 bases are TGTGCCAGCAGCCGTGGACAGCTAAACACCGGGGAGCTGTTTTTT. It encodes CASSRGQLNTGELFF. The chain combines TRBV7-2 with TRBJ2-2; D is perhaps TRBD1 (6 bases). Germline V gives CDR1 SGHTA, CDR2 FQGNSA. The CDR3 contains 15 residues. Trimming removed 5 bases from V and 2 bases from J, with 12 bases in between.

The chain joins TRBV5-4 to TRBJ2-3; the D is unclear. The CDR3 is 13 residues long. Per the germline V gene, CDR1 is SGHNT and CDR2 is YYREEE (reference sequence). Trimming took 4 bases from V and 4 from J, leaving 10 bases between them. CDR3 sequence: CASSVSGPDTQYF. CDR3 sequence (DNA): TGTGCCAGCAGCGTGTCTGGCCCAGATACGCAGTATTTT.

V is TRBV6-5 and J is TRBJ1-1; D is undetermined. The CDR3 is 12 residues long. CDR1 MNHEY and CDR2 SVGAGI come from the germline V gene. The germline V and J ends were trimmed by 7 bases and 1 base, with 7 bases remaining between them. The chain's CDR3 is CASNKGNTEAFF. The DNA of the CDR3 is TGTGCCAGCAACAAAGGGAACACTGAAGCTTTCTTT.

This chain connects TRBV2 to TRBJ1-5; no definite D call. The germline V gene has CDR1 SNHLY and CDR2 FYNNEI. This CDR3 has 15 amino acids. Trimming removed 4 bases at V and 3 bases at J, with 13 bases between. The CDR3 bases are TGTGCCAGCAGTGCGCCTGACATACTCAATCAGCCCCAGCATTTT. Its translation is CASSAPDILNQPQHF. Looking up the rest from reference TRBV2 and TRBJ1-5 gives the full variable domain: EPEVTQTPSHQVTQMGQEVILRCVPISNHLYFYWYRQILGQKVEFLVSFYNNEISEKSEIFDDQFSVERPDGSNFTLKIRSTKLEDSAMYFCASSAPDILNQPQHFGDGTRLSIL.

The chain links TRBV6-6 to TRBJ1-5; 8 bases are shared with TRBD1. CDR1 is MNHNY and CDR2 is SVGAGI in the germline V gene (reference sequence). With 5 bases clipped from V and 1 base from J, the junction kept 10 bases outside the gene matches. The CDR3 length is 17 residues. The CDR3 is CASSPRTGTVSNQPQHF. The CDR3 nucleotides are TGTGCCAGCAGTCCTCGGACAGGGACAGTGAGCAATCAGCCCCAGCATTTT.

The rearrangement joins TRBV19 to TRBJ1-5; maybe TRBD1 (5 bases). Per germline, CDR1 LNHDA and CDR2 SQIVND (reference sequence). The CDR3 is 15 residues long. Trimming removed 5 bases from V and 2 bases from J, with 13 bases in between. CDR3 nucleotides: TGTGCCAGTAGTGCCCTGGGGGGTGGCAATCAGCCCCAGCATTTT. Translating gives CASSALGGGNQPQHF.

This clone is a singleton in its sample. The V call is TRBV3-1 (or the pseudogene TRBV3-2), the J call TRBJ1-5; no firm D call. The CDR3 runs to 13 residues. The V and J ends lost 0 bases and 2 bases respectively, with 2 bases between them. Germline V gene sequence: CDR1 LGHDT, CDR2 YNNKEL (reference sequence). The CDR3 coding sequence is TGTGCCAGCAGCCAAGACGGCAATCAGCCCCAGCATTTT. Protein: CASSQDGNQPQHF.

The CDR3 reads CASSLEGFEAFF. The CDR3 DNA sequence: TGTGCCAGCAGTTTAGAAGGGTTTGAAGCTTTCTTT. The genes are TRBV28 and TRBJ1-1, with D unresolved. Germline CDR1 and CDR2: MDHEN and SYDVKM. Trimming took 2 bases from V and 7 from J, leaving 8 bases between them. The CDR3 runs to 12 residues. Supplemented by reference TRBV28 and TRBJ1-1, the full variable domain reads DVKVTQSSRYLVKRTGEKVFLECVQDMDHENMFWYRQDPGLGLRLIYFSYDVKMKEKGDIPEGYSVSREKKERFSLILESASTNQTSMYLCASSLEGFEAFFGQGTRLTVV.

This sequence joins TRBV7-2 and TRBJ1-2; no clear D. The germline V and J ends were trimmed by 1 base and 4 bases, with 10 bases remaining between them. This CDR3 region has 14 residues. Germline CDR1 reads SGHTA; CDR2 reads FQGNSA. The CDR3, as DNA: TGTGCCAGCAGCTTAGAGCCAGACTTCTATGGCTACACCTTC. Its protein product is CASSLEPDFYGYTF.

The chain links TRBV11-2 to TRBJ2-1, with 11 bases that match TRBD1. Per germline, CDR1 SGHAT and CDR2 FQNNGV. V shed 5 bases, J shed 7 bases, and the junction held 1 base outside the gene matches. The CDR3 covers 13 residues. In nucleotides, the CDR3 is TGTGCCAGCAGCGGGGACAGGGGGAATGAGCAGTTCTTC. Encoded protein: CASSGDRGNEQFF.

V usage is TRBV7-3 and J usage is TRBJ2-3; 7 positions match TRBD1. Germline V lookup: CDR1 SGHTA, CDR2 FQGTGA. V trimming: 3 bases; J trimming: 3 bases; junction bases outside the gene matches: 6. The CDR3 spans 15 residues. CDR3: CASSLTGLSTDTQYF. In DNA, the CDR3 is TGTGCCAGCAGCTTGACAGGGCTTTCTACAGATACGCAGTATTTT.